A single sample gave rise to the 32 T cell receptor beta chains below, sequenced in a study of tissue T cells after allogeneic stem cell transplantation. Assay: immunoSEQ multiplex PCR; the TCRdb copy retains only in-frame clones and omits some. This sample yields 6,000 or so clones, of which around half are seen a single time; 5.5% belongs to the top ten. Time point of the sample: mouse harvest day 7 after allogeneic transplant. The graft held 10^6 splenic CD5+ T cells and 10^7 T-cell-depleted bone marrow cells. Material for sequencing was gut tissue. These receptors originate from a female BALB/c mouse given C57BL/6 T cells with graft-versus-host disease after an allogeneic hematopoietic cell transplant.

A word on this clone: Gene names and germline match the mouse. The sequence runs out 1 residue before the end of the CDR3; the remainder is reconstructed from the germline J gene. The chain uses TRBV5 and TRBJ2-7, with TRBD1 matching over 12 bases. Germline CDR1 is LGHNA and CDR2 is YNLKQL (reference sequence). J was trimmed by 5 bases and V by 6 bases; bases with no gene match: 2. This CDR3 comprises 13 residues. The sequenced part of the CDR3 DNA is TGTGCCAGCAGGGGGACAGGGGGCGATGAACAGTAC. Translating it yields CASRGTGGDEQY. The full CDR3 is CASRGTGGDEQYF.

With regard to this clone: Gene and germline names: mouse. With the read ending 1 residue before the CDR3 end, the germline J gene is used to fill in that end. The chain uses TRBV3 and TRBJ2-5; D is perhaps TRBD1 (5 bases). This CDR3 is built from 14 residues. From germline, CDR1 is SNHLY and CDR2 FYNGKV (reference sequence). The V and J ends lost 3 bases and 0 bases respectively, with 7 bases between them. The CDR3 bases that were read are TGTGCCAGCAGCTTGGACACTAACCAAGACACCCAGTAC. It translates to CASSLDTNQDTQY. The CDR3 as a whole reads CASSLDTNQDTQYF.

As concerns this clone: Gene labels here are mouse ones. The read ends 1 residue before the CDR3 terminus; that terminus is restored from the germline J gene. J is TRBJ1-2 and V is TRBV26; 7 bases map to TRBD1. Losses at the gene ends were 5 bases for V and 0 bases for J; bases not matched to a gene: 3. The CDR3 is made up of 14 amino acids. Germline V gene sequence: CDR1 KGHPV, CDR2 FQNQEV (reference sequence). The covered CDR3 bases are TGTGCCAGCAGTTGGGACAGTGCAAACTCCGACTACACC. Its protein product is CASSWDSANSDYT. The CDR3 reads in full as CASSWDSANSDYTF. Filled out from reference TRBV26 and TRBJ1-2, the complete variable domain reads NSKVIQTPRYLVKGQGQKAKMRCIPEKGHPVVFWYQQNKNNEFKFLINFQNQEVLQQIDMTEKRFSAECPSNSPCSLEIQSSEAGDSALYLCASSWDSANSDYTFGSGTRLLVI.

Regarding this clone: The gene names here belong to mouse. The CDR3 region is CASRQSGNTLYF. The CDR3 DNA, read in part, is TGTGCCAGCCGACAGTCTGGAAATACGCTCTAT. The rearrangement joins TRBV3 to TRBJ1-3, with D perhaps TRBD1 (5 bases). The read finishes 1 residue shy of the CDR3 end, and the germline J gene is used to complete it. The CDR3 runs to 12 residues. The germline V gene encodes CDR1 SNHLY and CDR2 FYNGKV (reference sequence). Between the trimmed V and J ends, which lost 8 bases and 1 base, there was a span of 6 bases.

Concerning this clone: Genes and germline come from the mouse. The read comes to an end 1 residue before the CDR3 does, leaving the germline J gene to fill in the end. The V call is TRBV23, the J call TRBJ1-1; TRBD1, as called in the table, went unchecked against the DNA. CDR3 length equals 14 residues. Germline assignment: CDR1 KGHTA and CDR2 FQNQQP. CDR3 residues: CSSSHGQGVTEVFF. The covered CDR3 bases are TGCTCCAGCAGCCACGGACAGGGGGTCACAGAAGTCTTC.

This clone was observed a handful of times. Germline and genes here are mouse. Coverage ceases 1 residue before the CDR3 finishes, and the germline J gene fills in the end. The genes are TRBV13-3 and TRBJ2-5; 10 bases align to TRBD1. The CDR3 covers 15 residues. J lost 6 bases, V lost 0 bases, and 4 bases had no gene match. The germline CDR1 and CDR2 sequences are NNHDY and SYVADS. CDR3 bases read: TGTGCCAGCAGTGATGCAGCGGACAGGGGGGACACCCAGTAC. Protein product: CASSDAADRGDTQY. The full CDR3 is CASSDAADRGDTQYF.

About this clone itself: Gene names follow the mouse nomenclature. With the read ending 1 residue before the CDR3 end, the germline J gene is used to fill in that end. The V gene is TRBV26, the J gene TRBJ1-1; tentative D call: TRBD1 (5 bases). V gave up 0 bases and J gave up 4 bases, with 9 bases separating them. The CDR3 is 14 residues long. Germline CDR1 is KGHPV and CDR2 is FQNQEV (reference sequence). CDR3 region: CASSLSGEGTEVFF. The DNA read from the CDR3 is TGTGCCAGCAGTCTGTCAGGGGAGGGCACAGAAGTCTTC.

This clone occurred a few times. The genes and germline here are from mouse. The read is 1 residue too short to cover the CDR3 end, so that end is filled in from the germline J gene. The V call is TRBV23, the J call TRBJ2-7; the table's TRBD2 call for D was not verified on the DNA. The CDR3 is 15 amino acids. CDR1 KGHTA and CDR2 FQNQQP come from the germline V gene. CDR3 bases read: TGCTCCAGCAGGGACTGGGGGGGGAGCTCCTATGAACAGTAC. This sequence encodes CSSRDWGGSSYEQY. The entire CDR3 protein is CSSRDWGGSSYEQYF.

This clone qualifies as medium-sized (0.01 to 0.1%). Mouse gene names and germline throughout. From the germline J gene comes the end of the CDR3, since the read stops 1 residue before it. The chain has TRBV26 and TRBJ1-3; D is uncertain. Trimming left V 2 bases short and J 0 bases short, with 5 bases between. The CDR3 runs 14 residues. Germline V gene data show CDR1 as KGHPV and CDR2 as FQNQEV (reference sequence). Incomplete CDR3 DNA: TGTGCCAGCAGTCTGCCGGATTCTGGAAATACGCTCTAT. Amino acids: CASSLPDSGNTLY. In full, the CDR3 is CASSLPDSGNTLYF. The entire variable domain, with the rest obtained from reference TRBV26 and TRBJ1-3, is as follows: NSKVIQTPRYLVKGQGQKAKMRCIPEKGHPVVFWYQQNKNNEFKFLINFQNQEVLQQIDMTEKRFSAECPSNSPCSLEIQSSEAGDSALYLCASSLPDSGNTLYFGEGSRLIVV.

This clone was counted a few times. Germline and genes here are mouse. Read data end 1 residue before the CDR3 end; the end is taken from the germline J gene. The chain couples TRBV26 to TRBJ1-4, with 9 bases identical to TRBD1. Trimming cost V 4 bases and J 2 bases; bases outside gene matches: 5. The CDR3 sequence is 16 residues long. From germline, CDR1 is KGHPV and CDR2 FQNQEV (reference sequence). Incomplete CDR3 DNA: TGTGCCAGCAGTCGAACAGGGGGCGAGTCCAACGAAAGATTATTT. As protein: CASSRTGGESNERLF. The full CDR3 sequence reads CASSRTGGESNERLFF.

Points on this clone: Mouse germline and gene names are used. The read finishes 1 residue shy of the CDR3 end, and the germline J gene is used to complete it. The rearrangement uses TRBV4 and TRBJ2-7, with D perhaps matching TRBD2 (6 bases). The CDR3 length is 13 residues. Germline CDR1 is LGHDT and CDR2 is YNNKQL (reference sequence). V was trimmed by 5 bases and J by 0 bases, leaving 8 bases between them. CDR3 amino acids: CASSRLVSYEQYF. The sequenced part of the CDR3 DNA is TGTGCCAGCAGCCGACTGGTCTCCTATGAACAGTAC.

In regard to this clone: Gene labels here are mouse ones. The read ends 1 residue shy of where the CDR3 ends; the end is completed using the germline J gene. This same CDR3 is encoded by further DNA sequences in the sample. The chain carries TRBV26 and TRBJ1-1; 7 positions match TRBD1. The CDR3 has 13 amino acids. J was trimmed by 1 base and V by 6 bases; bases with no gene match: 2. Germline CDR1 and CDR2: KGHPV and FQNQEV (reference sequence). The part of the CDR3 DNA that was read is TGTGCCAGCAGCCGGGACAGAAACACAGAAGTCTTC. Protein sequence: CASSRDRNTEVF. The complete CDR3 reads CASSRDRNTEVFF.

Points on this clone: Germline and genes here are mouse. Coverage ceases 1 residue before the CDR3 finishes, and the germline J gene fills in the end. V is TRBV26 and J is TRBJ2-7; TRBD1 matches at 8 bases. Germline V gene sequence: CDR1 KGHPV, CDR2 FQNQEV (reference sequence). Trimming took 1 base from V and 7 from J; bases not matched to a gene: 6. The CDR3 extends over 14 amino acids. The CDR3 spells CASSLLGQGGEQYF. Partial CDR3 DNA: TGTGCCAGCAGTCTGTTAGGACAGGGAGGCGAACAGTAC.

Details on this clone: The genes are named according to mouse. The same CDR3 also results from other DNA sequences found in this sample. The CDR3 loop reads CASSLGSQNTLYF. CDR3 DNA (partial): TGTGCCAGCAGTCTGGGGAGTCAAAACACCTTGTAC. The V and J genes are TRBV26 and TRBJ2-4; no firm D call. The CDR3 end falls 1 residue outside the read, so it is completed with the germline J gene. V was shortened by 2 bases and J by 0 bases, with 3 bases between the two germline ends. This CDR3 is 13 amino acids long. Germline V gene sequence: CDR1 KGHPV, CDR2 FQNQEV (reference sequence).

Concerning this clone: Any gene name here is a mouse gene name. With the read ending 1 residue before the CDR3 end, the germline J gene is used to fill in that end. The chain links TRBV26 to TRBJ2-3, with TRBD1 identical over 7 bases. V gave up 5 bases and J gave up 6 bases; unmatched junction bases: 5. Germline CDR1 and CDR2: KGHPV and FQNQEV (reference sequence). The CDR3 is 13 amino acids. CDR3 in amino acids: CASSYGTAETLYF. The DNA read from the CDR3 is TGTGCCAGCAGTTATGGGACAGCCGAAACGCTGTAT.

A note on this clone: Germline and genes here are mouse. The sequence runs out 1 residue before the end of the CDR3; the remainder is reconstructed from the germline J gene. The chain carries TRBV13-2 and TRBJ1-6; TRBD1 is a possible D gene (6 bases). TRBJ1-6 is known as an ORF, though its function is uncertain. Trimming pared 3 bases from V and 6 bases from J, leaving 13 bases between. CDR1 and CDR2 (germline): NNHNN, SYGAGS (reference sequence). The CDR3 consists of 15 residues. CDR3 loop: CASGVTGRGNSPLYF. CDR3 DNA (partial): TGTGCCAGCGGTGTCACAGGGAGAGGTAATTCGCCCCTCTAC.

Regarding this clone: All gene names here are mouse names. From the germline J gene comes the end of the CDR3, since the read stops 1 residue before it. V gene TRBV26 combines with J gene TRBJ2-5, with TRBD1 matching over 9 bases. Germline trimming cut 2 bases from V and 2 bases from J; bases unmatched to any gene: 2. The V gene's germline CDR1 is KGHPV and CDR2 FQNQEV (reference sequence). This CDR3 region has 15 residues. CDR3 region: CASSLTGGRQDTQYF. CDR3 DNA, as far as it was read: TGTGCCAGCAGTCTGACAGGGGGCCGCCAAGACACCCAGTAC. Full variable domain (outside the CDR3, taken from reference TRBV26 and TRBJ2-5): NSKVIQTPRYLVKGQGQKAKMRCIPEKGHPVVFWYQQNKNNEFKFLINFQNQEVLQQIDMTEKRFSAECPSNSPCSLEIQSSEAGDSALYLCASSLTGGRQDTQYFGPGTRLLVL.

This clone was counted only a few times. Each gene name is a mouse one. Sequencing ends 1 residue short of the CDR3 end; the germline J gene provides the rest. V and J are TRBV29 and TRBJ2-5; 9 bases agree with TRBD2. This CDR3 comprises 14 residues. From germline, CDR1 is MSHET and CDR2 SYDVDS. Trimming cost V 3 bases and J 2 bases; bases outside gene matches: 0. This chain's CDR3 is CASSFGGAQDTQYF. CDR3 DNA (partial): TGTGCTAGCAGTTTTGGGGGGGCCCAAGACACCCAGTAC.

Note on this clone: The gene names given are mouse names. The read terminates 1 residue ahead of where the CDR3 ends, so the germline J gene completes it. The chain has TRBV24 and TRBJ1-1; D is possibly TRBD1 (6 bases). Germline CDR1 and CDR2: KGHTA and FRNEEI. The CDR3 extends over 15 amino acids. Trimming removed 1 base at V and 0 bases at J, with 9 bases between. Partial CDR3 DNA: TGTGCCAGCAGTCTGTCTGGGGGCCCAAACACAGAAGTCTTC. Its protein is CASSLSGGPNTEVF. The entire CDR3 is CASSLSGGPNTEVFF.

Concerning this clone itself: Gene names refer to mouse genes. Read coverage stops 1 residue before the CDR3 terminus; the germline J gene supplies the remainder. The chain combines TRBV26 with TRBJ2-2; D is unclear. Between the trimmed V and J ends, which lost 3 bases and 0 bases, there was a span of 5 bases. The CDR3 runs to 14 residues. CDR1 and CDR2 (germline): KGHPV, FQNQEV (reference sequence). CDR3 bases read: TGTGCCAGCAGTCTCAATGCAAACACCGGGCAGCTCTAC. Amino acid sequence: CASSLNANTGQLY. The whole CDR3 protein is CASSLNANTGQLYF. The full variable domain, with the rest looked up from reference TRBV26 and TRBJ2-2, is NSKVIQTPRYLVKGQGQKAKMRCIPEKGHPVVFWYQQNKNNEFKFLINFQNQEVLQQIDMTEKRFSAECPSNSPCSLEIQSSEAGDSALYLCASSLNANTGQLYFGEGSKLTVL.

By share, this clone ranks as medium-sized. Gene names follow the mouse nomenclature. The CDR3 extends 1 residue past the end of the read, so its final part is completed from the germline J gene. Other DNA sequences from this sample encode an identical CDR3 as well. The chain combines TRBV26 with TRBJ2-7; no reliable D call. The CDR3 totals 13 residues. Per the germline V gene, CDR1 is KGHPV and CDR2 is FQNQEV (reference sequence). V was cut by 0 bases and J by 3 bases, with 6 bases left in between. The part of the CDR3 DNA that was read is TGTGCCAGCAGTCTGTCGCGTCTCTATGAACAGTAC. It translates to CASSLSRLYEQY. The entire CDR3 is CASSLSRLYEQYF.

Within the sample, this clone is medium-sized. Gene labels here are mouse ones. The read finishes 1 residue shy of the CDR3 end, and the germline J gene is used to complete it. This chain links TRBV26 with TRBJ1-4; 8 bases line up with TRBD1. CDR1 is KGHPV and CDR2 is FQNQEV in the germline V gene (reference sequence). The CDR3 covers 16 residues. J lost 0 bases, V lost 4 bases, and 4 bases had no gene match. The part of the CDR3 DNA that was read is TGTGCCAGCAGTCCCCGACAGGGGTTTTCCAACGAAAGATTATTT. It is translated as CASSPRQGFSNERLF. The CDR3, in full, reads CASSPRQGFSNERLFF.

With regard to this clone: Gene names and germline match the mouse. The read terminates 1 residue before the CDR3 end, so the remaining end is supplied by the germline J gene. This chain uses TRBV13-2 with TRBJ2-7; D is unresolved. The germline V gene encodes CDR1 NNHNN and CDR2 SYGAGS (reference sequence). The CDR3 runs 14 residues. V was clipped by 2 bases and J by 0 bases, with 9 bases between them. Partial CDR3 DNA: TGTGCCAGCGGTGACTGGAGGAGCTCCTATGAACAGTAC. It specifies CASGDWRSSYEQY. The CDR3 reads in full as CASGDWRSSYEQYF.

Comments on this clone: All gene names here are mouse names. The sequence runs out 1 residue before the end of the CDR3; the remainder is reconstructed from the germline J gene. The chain couples TRBV1 to TRBJ2-1, with TRBD1 matching over 9 bases. The CDR3 extends over 14 amino acids. With V trimmed by 4 bases and J by 5 bases, 3 bases remained unmatched. The germline CDR1 and CDR2 sequences are NSQYPW and LRSPGD (reference sequence). CDR3 in amino acids: CTCSVRDRDAEQFF. The CDR3 bases that were read are TGCACCTGCAGTGTCCGGGACAGGGATGCTGAGCAGTTC.

Of note for this clone: The gene symbols are mouse symbols. The read comes to an end 1 residue before the CDR3 does, leaving the germline J gene to fill in the end. The V call is TRBV1, the J call TRBJ2-7; D gene unclear. The CDR3 contains 11 residues. The germline V gene encodes CDR1 NSQYPW and CDR2 LRSPGD (reference sequence). V was pared by 3 bases and J by 4 bases, with 4 bases between. The part of the CDR3 DNA that was read is TGCACCTGCAGTGCCAGATATGAACAGTAC. The encoded protein is CTCSARYEQY. The entire CDR3 protein is CTCSARYEQYF.

Notes on this clone: Here the gene names and germline are mouse. Read sequence stops 1 residue before the CDR3 end, and the germline J gene provides the missing end. The V gene is TRBV26, the J gene TRBJ2-5, with D uncertain. This CDR3 is built from 13 residues. The ends were cut back, 2 bases at V and 2 bases at J, with 5 bases in the middle. CDR1 KGHPV and CDR2 FQNQEV come from the germline V gene (reference sequence). CDR3 DNA, as far as it was read: TGTGCCAGCAGTCTGGGGGTCCAAGACACCCAGTAC. Amino acids: CASSLGVQDTQY. The CDR3 as a whole reads CASSLGVQDTQYF.

Concerning this clone: Gene and germline names: mouse. Sequencing ends 1 residue short of the CDR3 end; the germline J gene provides the rest. The genes are TRBV1 and TRBJ2-4; D is uncertain. This CDR3 has 12 amino acids. Germline-derived CDR1 and CDR2 are NSQYPW and LRSPGD (reference sequence). The V end was cut by 2 bases, the J end by 2 bases, with 2 bases between. This CDR3 reads CTCSANQNTLYF. The sequenced CDR3 bases are TGCACCTGCAGTGCAAATCAAAACACCTTGTAC. Full variable domain (outside the CDR3, taken from reference TRBV1 and TRBJ2-4): VTLLEQNPRWRLVPRGQAVNLRCILKNSQYPWMSWYQQDLQKQLQWLFTLRSPGDKEVKSLPGADYLATRVTDTELRLQVANMSQGRTLYCTCSANQNTLYFGAGTRLSVL.

Turning to this clone: The gene symbols are mouse symbols. The read stops 1 residue short of the end of the CDR3; the missing end is completed from the germline J gene. This sequence joins TRBV13-2 and TRBJ2-5; D may be TRBD1 (5 bases). Germline lookup yields CDR1 NNHNN and CDR2 SYGAGS (reference sequence). The CDR3 is 14 amino acids. Trimming pared 3 bases from V and 4 bases from J, leaving 12 bases between. CDR3 region: CASGGGGVEDTQYF. The part of the CDR3 DNA that was read is TGTGCCAGCGGTGGAGGAGGGGTGGAAGACACCCAGTAC.

This clone occurred a few times. Genes and germline are mouse. The CDR3 end falls 1 residue outside the read, so it is completed with the germline J gene. The chain joins TRBV26 to TRBJ2-7, with 11 bases fitting TRBD2. Trimming removed 4 bases from V and 4 bases from J; junction bases left unmatched: 3. The CDR3 spans 14 residues. Germline-derived CDR1 and CDR2 are KGHPV and FQNQEV (reference sequence). The CDR3 bases that were read are TGTGCCAGCAGTCCACGGACTGGGGGGTATGAACAGTAC. Protein sequence: CASSPRTGGYEQY. The full CDR3 protein reads CASSPRTGGYEQYF.

This clone was observed a few times. The gene names here belong to mouse. Read sequence stops 1 residue before the CDR3 end, and the germline J gene provides the missing end. The chain carries TRBV4 and TRBJ2-7, with 7 bases that match TRBD2. V lost 4 bases to trimming and J lost 0 bases; unmatched junction nucleotides: 3. This CDR3 is 14 amino acids long. From germline, CDR1 is LGHDT and CDR2 YNNKQL (reference sequence). CDR3 loop: CASSFTGVSYEQYF. The covered CDR3 bases are TGTGCCAGCAGCTTTACTGGGGTCTCCTATGAACAGTAC.

As concerns this clone: Germline and genes: mouse. Sequencing ends 1 residue short of the CDR3 end; the germline J gene provides the rest. The rearrangement uses TRBV29 and TRBJ2-3; D might be TRBD1 (7 bases). The CDR3 covers 14 residues. Trimming shortened V by 2 bases and J by 3 bases, and 9 bases separated the two germline ends. Germline V gives CDR1 MSHET, CDR2 SYDVDS. CDR3 residues: CASSLRGRAETLYF. The sequenced part of the CDR3 DNA is TGTGCTAGCAGTTTAAGGGGGCGAGCAGAAACGCTGTAT.

This clone turned up a few times. Mouse gene names and germline throughout. The sequence runs out 1 residue before the end of the CDR3; the remainder is reconstructed from the germline J gene. The chain combines TRBV13-3 with TRBJ2-7; D remains unclear. Germline V gives CDR1 NNHDY, CDR2 SYVADS. The V gene lost 2 bases and the J gene lost 3 bases, with 3 bases spanning the gap. The CDR3 runs 11 residues. This CDR3 is CASSDIYEQYF. The sequenced CDR3 bases are TGTGCCAGCAGTGACATCTATGAACAGTAC.